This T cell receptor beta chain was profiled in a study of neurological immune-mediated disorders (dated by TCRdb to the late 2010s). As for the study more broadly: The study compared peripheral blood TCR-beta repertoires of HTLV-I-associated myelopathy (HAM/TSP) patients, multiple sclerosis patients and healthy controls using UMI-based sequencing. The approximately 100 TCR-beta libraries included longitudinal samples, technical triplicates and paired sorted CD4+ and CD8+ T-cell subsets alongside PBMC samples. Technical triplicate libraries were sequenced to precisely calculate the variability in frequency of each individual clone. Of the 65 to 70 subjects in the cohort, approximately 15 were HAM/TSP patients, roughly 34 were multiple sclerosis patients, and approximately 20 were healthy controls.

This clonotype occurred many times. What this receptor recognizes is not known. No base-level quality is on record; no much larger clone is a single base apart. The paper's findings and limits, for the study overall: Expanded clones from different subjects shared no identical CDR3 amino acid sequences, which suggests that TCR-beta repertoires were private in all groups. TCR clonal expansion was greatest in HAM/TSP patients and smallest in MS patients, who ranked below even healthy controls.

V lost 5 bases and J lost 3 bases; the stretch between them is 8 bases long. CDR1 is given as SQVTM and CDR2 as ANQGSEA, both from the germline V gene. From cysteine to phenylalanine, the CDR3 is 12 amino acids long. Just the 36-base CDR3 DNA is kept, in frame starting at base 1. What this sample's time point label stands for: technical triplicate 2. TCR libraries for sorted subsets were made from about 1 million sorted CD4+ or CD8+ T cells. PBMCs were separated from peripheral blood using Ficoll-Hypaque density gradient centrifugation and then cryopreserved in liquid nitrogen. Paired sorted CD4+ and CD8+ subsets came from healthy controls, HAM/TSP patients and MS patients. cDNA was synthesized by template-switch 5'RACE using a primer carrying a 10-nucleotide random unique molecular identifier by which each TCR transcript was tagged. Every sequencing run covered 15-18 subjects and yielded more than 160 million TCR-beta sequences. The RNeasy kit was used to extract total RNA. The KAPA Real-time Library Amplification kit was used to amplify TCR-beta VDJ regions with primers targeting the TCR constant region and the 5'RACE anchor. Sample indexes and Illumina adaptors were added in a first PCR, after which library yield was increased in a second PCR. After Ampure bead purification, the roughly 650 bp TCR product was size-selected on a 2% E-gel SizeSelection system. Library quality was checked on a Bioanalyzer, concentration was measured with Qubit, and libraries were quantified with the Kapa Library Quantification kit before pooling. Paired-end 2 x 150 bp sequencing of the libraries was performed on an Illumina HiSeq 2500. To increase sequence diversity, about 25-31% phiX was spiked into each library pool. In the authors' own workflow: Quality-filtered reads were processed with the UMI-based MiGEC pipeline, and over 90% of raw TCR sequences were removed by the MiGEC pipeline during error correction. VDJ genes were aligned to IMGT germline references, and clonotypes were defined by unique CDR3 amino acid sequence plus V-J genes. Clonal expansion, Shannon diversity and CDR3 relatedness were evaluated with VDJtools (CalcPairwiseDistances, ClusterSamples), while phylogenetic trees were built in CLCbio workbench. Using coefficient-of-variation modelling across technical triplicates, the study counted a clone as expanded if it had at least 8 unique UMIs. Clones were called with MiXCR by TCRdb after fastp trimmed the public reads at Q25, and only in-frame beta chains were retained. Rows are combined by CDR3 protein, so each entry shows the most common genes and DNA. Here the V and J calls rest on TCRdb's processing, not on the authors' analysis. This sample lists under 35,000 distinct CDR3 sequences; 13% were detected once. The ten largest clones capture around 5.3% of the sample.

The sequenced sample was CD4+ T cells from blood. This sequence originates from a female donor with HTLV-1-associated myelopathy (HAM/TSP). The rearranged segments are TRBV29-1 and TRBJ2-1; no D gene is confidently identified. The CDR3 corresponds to CSVSRSYNEQFF. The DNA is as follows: TGCAGCGTTAGCAGAAGCTACAATGAGCAGTTCTTC.